These 18 T cell receptor beta chains share one sample of origin, sequenced in a study of radiation and T cells in renal cell carcinoma (dated by TCRdb to the early 2020s). Library prep was done by the immunoSEQ multiplex PCR assay. The source is immuneACCESS, and TCRdb retained only in-frame sequences with V and J called. Part of the clones is not carried over; for the studies checked, unresolved V genes explain less than half of this, and the remainder is unexplained. Across this sample there are approximately 170,000 clones, with roughly 90% seen only once. The top ten hold around 10% of the sample. The intended sense of this specimen's time point label: blood 4 weeks post-SBRT, at nephrectomy. According to the study, the label for this sample's treatment or condition signals: 15 Gy SBRT to primary tumor, nephrectomy 4 weeks later. The sequencing used blood, collected from a patient whose treatment included radiotherapy and nephrectomy. The receptors shown here come from a woman aged 50 to 60 with renal cell carcinoma.

This chain joins TRBV2 and TRBJ2-2, with a tentative D call TRBD2 (6 bases). CDR3 length: 14 residues. V was clipped by 8 bases and J by 1 base, with 11 bases between them. Germline CDR1 and CDR2: SNHLY and FYNNEI. CDR3 amino acids: CASGDFGNTGELFF. The DNA of the CDR3 is TGTGCCAGCGGGGACTTCGGGAACACCGGGGAGCTGTTTTTT. The full variable domain, rest sourced from reference TRBV2 and TRBJ2-2, is EPEVTQTPSHQVTQMGQEVILRCVPISNHLYFYWYRQILGQKVEFLVSFYNNEISEKSEIFDDQFSVERPDGSNFTLKIRSTKLEDSAMYFCASGDFGNTGELFFGEGSRLTVL.

Only one count was recorded for this clone. This sequence joins TRBV12-5 and TRBJ1-4; unclear D gene. CDR3 length: 16 amino acids. Trimming removed 0 bases from V and 2 bases from J, with 10 bases in between. Germline V gives CDR1 LGHNT, CDR2 FRNRAP. For the CDR3, the DNA is TGTGCTAGTGGTTTGGTACTTAGAGGTACTAATGAAAAACTGTTTTTT. Residues: CASGLVLRGTNEKLFF.

The chain couples TRBV25-1 to TRBJ1-4; D is uncertain. The germline V gene has CDR1 MGHDK and CDR2 SYGVNS. The ends were cut back, 7 bases at V and 12 bases at J, with 12 bases in the middle. This CDR3 has 11 amino acids. The CDR3 spells CASTHRMQLFF. CDR3 bases: TGTGCCAGCACCCACAGAATGCAACTGTTTTTT. Filled out from reference TRBV25-1 and TRBJ1-4, the complete variable domain reads EADIYQTPRYLVIGTGKKITLECSQTMGHDKMYWYQQDPGMELHLIHYSYGVNSTEKGDLSSESTVSRIRTEHFPLTLESARPSHTSQYLCASTHRMQLFFGSGTQLSVL.

V is TRBV5-6 and J is TRBJ2-5; 15 bases line up with TRBD2. There are 18 residues in the CDR3. Germline-derived CDR1 and CDR2 are SGHDT and YYEEEE. With V trimmed by 2 bases and J by 3 bases, 8 bases remained unmatched. DNA of the CDR3: TGTGCCAGCAGCTTCTGGACTAGCGGGGGGGCAGGTAAAGAGACCCAGTACTTC. As protein: CASSFWTSGGAGKETQYF. Variable domain in full (rest from reference TRBV5-6 and TRBJ2-5): DAGVTQSPTHLIKTRGQQVTLRCSPKSGHDTVSWYQQALGQGPQFIFQYYEEEERQRGNFPDRFSGHQFPNYSSELNVNALLLGDSALYLCASSFWTSGGAGKETQYFGPGTRLLVL.

The J gene is TRBJ1-2, the V gene TRBV9; D might be TRBD1 (5 bases). With 5 bases removed from V and 10 bases from J, the gap between germline ends came to 21 bases. The germline CDR1 and CDR2 sequences are SGDLS and YYNGEE. CDR3 length equals 14 residues. The CDR3 is CASSIGDVSINYTF. CDR3 nucleotide sequence: TGTGCCAGCAGTATAGGGGACGTCTCTATCAACTACACCTTC.

V is TRBV2 and J is TRBJ2-5; D is ambiguous. Trimming took 3 bases from V and 4 from J, leaving 9 bases between them. The CDR3 totals 13 residues. In germline, CDR1 is SNHLY, CDR2 FYNNEI. The chain's CDR3 is CASSDGFRETQYF. The CDR3 coding sequence is TGTGCCAGCAGTGATGGATTCCGAGAGACCCAGTACTTC.

This clone appeared a single time. The chain employs TRBV9 and TRBJ2-7, with TRBD2 matching 13 bases. Germline loops: CDR1 SGDLS, CDR2 YYNGEE. J gave up 0 bases and V 6 bases, and 6 bases lay outside the gene matches. CDR3 length: 16 residues. This CDR3 reads CASTVGLAGNSYEQYF. CDR3 DNA: TGTGCCAGCACCGTGGGACTAGCGGGGAACTCCTACGAGCAGTACTTC.

The chain joins TRBV5-1 to TRBJ1-4; maybe TRBD1 (5 bases). From germline, CDR1 is SGHRS and CDR2 YFSETQ. The CDR3 covers 14 residues. Trimming took off 4 bases at V and 2 bases at J, with 9 bases between the two ends. DNA for the CDR3: TGCGCCAGCAGCAGCAGGGCGACTAATGAAAAACTGTTTTTT. Protein sequence: CASSSRATNEKLFF.

The V call is TRBV19, the J call TRBJ2-6; 8 bases line up with TRBD2. This CDR3 is 19 amino acids long. Trimming took 4 bases from V and 0 from J; bases not matched to a gene: 11. CDR1 LNHDA and CDR2 SQIVND come from the germline V gene (reference sequence). The DNA for the CDR3 is TGTGCCAGTAGTACCTCTTGGAGCGGGGGATCCTCTGGGGCCAACGTCCTGACTTTC. It is translated as CASSTSWSGGSSGANVLTF.

The chain's CDR3 is CASSEAQNLNGYTF. In DNA form, the CDR3 reads TGTGCCAGCAGTGAAGCCCAAAACCTGAATGGCTACACCTTC. The rearrangement links TRBV2 to TRBJ1-2; no clear D gene. This CDR3 comprises 14 residues. Germline V CDR1 and CDR2: SNHLY, FYNNEI. V lost 0 bases, J lost 6 bases, and 11 bases lay in between.

The chain joins TRBV2 to TRBJ2-2; D gene ambiguous. CDR3 length: 14 residues. Germline assignment: CDR1 SNHLY and CDR2 FYNNEI. V lost 6 bases to trimming and J lost 7 bases, with 15 bases between them. Written as DNA, the CDR3 is TGTGCCAGCAGCAGCGAAATTTCGGGCGGGGAGCTGTTTTTT. Its translation is CASSSEISGGELFF.

This chain connects TRBV5-1 to TRBJ2-7, with 9 bases matching TRBD1. This CDR3 comprises 15 residues. Germline lookup yields CDR1 SGHRS and CDR2 YFSETQ. V lost 4 bases and J lost 4; bases outside the gene matches: 9. CDR3 DNA: TGCGCCAGCAGCCGCACAGGGGGCGAAGGTTACGAGCAGTACTTC. It codes for CASSRTGGEGYEQYF.

The J gene is TRBJ1-3, the V gene TRBV4-2; unclear D gene. This CDR3 contains 17 residues. V was cut by 1 base and J by 0 bases, with 13 bases left in between. From germline, CDR1 is LGHNA and CDR2 YNFKEQ. This chain's CDR3 is CASSQVSAGDSGNTIYF. The CDR3 DNA is TGTGCCAGCAGCCAAGTTAGCGCCGGCGACTCTGGAAACACCATATATTTT.

The CDR3 coding sequence is TGTGCCAGTAGTACCAGTAGCAATCAGCCCCAGCATTTT. Translation gives CASSTSSNQPQHF. The chain couples TRBV19 to TRBJ1-5, with D unclear. The CDR3 totals 13 residues. Per the germline V gene, CDR1 is LNHDA and CDR2 is SQIVND (reference sequence). The V end lost 4 bases, the J end lost 0 bases, and 4 bases lay between the germline ends.

V is TRBV10-3 and J is TRBJ2-5; 7 bases fit TRBD1. V shed 3 bases and J 14 bases; nucleotides not matched to a gene: 12. This CDR3 is built from 13 residues. From germline, CDR1 is ENHRY and CDR2 SYGVKD. The CDR3 is CAISDPGTAFLYF. CDR3 nucleotides: TGTGCCATCAGTGACCCCGGGACAGCCTTCCTATACTTC.

CDR3 in amino acids: CASSRYGGVKNIQYF. The CDR3 DNA sequence: TGTGCCAGCAGCCGGTATGGGGGCGTCAAAAACATTCAGTACTTC. This chain connects TRBV6-5 to TRBJ2-4; D is perhaps TRBD1 (6 bases). The CDR3 is 15 residues long. Trimming pared 6 bases from V and 3 bases from J, leaving 15 bases between. Germline values: CDR1 MNHEY, CDR2 SVGAGI.

The chain links TRBV19 to TRBJ1-1; TRBD1 matches at 7 bases. V lost 4 bases to trimming and J lost 5 bases; unmatched junction nucleotides: 4. This CDR3 has 13 amino acids. Germline CDR1 LNHDA, CDR2 SQIVND (reference sequence). The CDR3 nucleotides are TGTGCCAGTAGTAGAAACAGGGGTACTGAAGCTTTCTTT. Encoded protein: CASSRNRGTEAFF.

This sequence joins TRBV29-1 and TRBJ2-3; D not certain. The CDR3 contains 14 residues. The germline gives CDR1 SQVTM, CDR2 ANQGSEA. The germline V and J ends were trimmed by 3 bases and 0 bases, with 10 bases remaining between them. The CDR3 loop is CSVDRQRSTDTQYF. CDR3 nucleotide sequence: TGCAGCGTTGATAGGCAGAGAAGCACAGATACGCAGTATTTT.